This entry lists 32 T cell receptor beta chains sequenced from one sample in a study of blood T cell repertoires in COVID-19. Sequencing was performed with immunoSEQ multiplex PCR; in TCRdb, only in-frame clones are kept and a portion is missing. The sample contains over 150,000 clones, more than 70% of which appear only once. Material for sequencing was peripheral blood. The receptors here all came from a woman aged 70 to 79 who had recovered from COVID-19.

The chain has TRBV20-1 and TRBJ1-2; D unclear. Trimming stripped 3 bases from V and 7 bases from J, with 9 bases between. CDR3 length: 11 residues. CDR1 is DFQATT, CDR2 SNEGSKA, per germline (reference sequence). The CDR3 here is CSASLRGGYTF. CDR3 DNA sequence: TGCAGTGCTAGCTTGCGGGGTGGCTACACCTTC.

The chain joins TRBV29-1 to TRBJ2-3; D uncertain. Germline V gene sequence: CDR1 SQVTM, CDR2 ANQGSEA. V lost 5 bases and J lost 2, with 11 bases in between. This CDR3 has 13 amino acids. The DNA for the CDR3 is TGCAGCGTTCGCGGCGGCTCCACAGATACGCAGTATTTT. It specifies CSVRGGSTDTQYF.

The CDR3 DNA reads as TGTGCCAGCAGTCACCGACCGGGACAGAAGTATAGCAATCAGCCCCAGCATTTT. This codes for CASSHRPGQKYSNQPQHF. J is TRBJ1-5 and V is TRBV11-3, with 7 bases that match TRBD1. V was pared by 6 bases and J by 0 bases, with 14 bases of the junction left unmatched. The CDR3 is 18 amino acids. The V gene's germline CDR1 is SGHNT and CDR2 YENEEA.

This rearrangement joins TRBV5-1 to TRBJ2-1; 8 nucleotides line up with TRBD1. Germline V gene lookup returns CDR1 SGHRS and CDR2 YFSETQ. The trim removed 9 bases at V and 3 bases at J, leaving 8 bases unmatched. The CDR3 length is 14 residues. In DNA form, the CDR3 reads TGCGCCACCGCGCCCGGGACAGGCTACAATGAGCAGTTCTTC. Protein sequence: CATAPGTGYNEQFF. Drawing the rest from reference TRBV5-1 and TRBJ2-1, the complete variable domain is KAGVTQTPRYLIKTRGQQVTLSCSPISGHRSVSWYQQTPGQGLQFLFEYFSETQRNKGNFPGRFSGRQFSNSRSEMNVSTLELGDSALYLCATAPGTGYNEQFFGPGTRLTVL.

The genes are TRBV19 and TRBJ1-2; D remains ambiguous. The V gene's germline CDR1 is LNHDA and CDR2 SQIVND (reference sequence). V lost 4 bases, J lost 4 bases, and 7 bases lay in between. This CDR3 contains 12 residues. The CDR3 sequence: CASSRASYGYTF. As DNA, the CDR3 is TGTGCCAGTAGTAGGGCCAGCTATGGCTACACCTTC.

The chain is built from TRBV9 and TRBJ2-3; 9 positions agree with TRBD1. Trimming took 2 bases from V and 4 from J; bases not matched to a gene: 17. Per germline, CDR1 SGDLS and CDR2 YYNGEE. The CDR3 runs 19 residues. The CDR3 DNA reads as TGTGCCAGCAGCGTCGTCCCGGGACAGGGAATAGGTCCACCAGATACGCAGTATTTT. This gives the protein CASSVVPGQGIGPPDTQYF. The full variable domain, completed using reference TRBV9 and TRBJ2-3, is DSGVTQTPKHLITATGQRVTLRCSPRSGDLSVYWYQQSLDQGLQFLIQYYNGEERAKGNILERFSAQQFPDLHSELNLSSLELGDSALYFCASSVVPGQGIGPPDTQYFGPGTRLTVL.

The chain has TRBV15 and TRBJ2-7, with D perhaps TRBD2 (6 bases). This CDR3 has 15 amino acids. Trimming cost V 7 bases and J 2 bases, with 18 bases left between them. Germline loops: CDR1 LNHNV, CDR2 YYDKDF (reference sequence). CDR3 region: CATTKARGLPYEQYF. The DNA of the CDR3 is TGTGCCACCACCAAGGCCCGGGGGTTGCCCTACGAGCAGTACTTC.

This chain links TRBV6-4 with TRBJ1-4; D perhaps matches TRBD1 (5 bases). V lost 8 bases and J lost 8, with 21 bases in between. Looked up from germline, CDR1 is MRHNA and CDR2 is SNTAGT. The CDR3 runs 15 residues. The CDR3 region has the DNA TGTGCCAGCTACCCGAACGGGGGGGAGGGCGAAAAACTGTTTTTT. Amino acid sequence: CASYPNGGEGEKLFF.

This chain links TRBV3-1 (or the pseudogene TRBV3-2) with TRBJ1-2; a weak D match, TRBD1 (6 bases). The CDR3 runs 16 residues. Trimming shortened V by 0 bases and J by 8 bases, and 19 bases separated the two germline ends. The germline CDR1 and CDR2 sequences are LGHDT and YNNKEL (reference sequence). The DNA for the CDR3 is TGTGCCAGCAGCCAAGAGAGGGGCGGGGGCGCGGAAGGCTACACCTTC. Its translation is CASSQERGGGAEGYTF.

This chain links TRBV5-1 with TRBJ1-2, with D possibly being TRBD1 (5 bases). Deletions cut 4 bases from V and 8 bases from J, with 15 bases between. The germline V gene has CDR1 SGHRS and CDR2 YFSETQ. This CDR3 comprises 13 residues. The CDR3 protein is CASSTEGREGYTF. In DNA form, the CDR3 reads TGCGCCAGCAGCACCGAGGGACGGGAGGGCTACACCTTC.

This clone came up a few times. The chain employs TRBV12-3 or TRBV12-4 and TRBJ1-1; D remains ambiguous. The V end lost 6 bases, the J end lost 11 bases, and 16 bases lay between the germline ends. The CDR3 sequence is 12 residues long. CDR3 in DNA: TGTGCCAGCAGCTTCGGTGCGGGGTTTGCTTTCTTT. It is translated as CASSFGAGFAFF.

This clone qualifies as large (0.1 to 1%). This chain links TRBV19 with TRBJ2-7; D is possibly TRBD2 (6 bases). Germline lookup yields CDR1 LNHDA and CDR2 SQIVND (reference sequence). The CDR3 totals 15 residues. V was cut by 6 bases and J by 4 bases, with 19 bases left in between. CDR3 region: CASSNGGTGLYEQYF. CDR3 sequence (DNA): TGTGCCAGTAGCAATGGGGGGACCGGACTATACGAGCAGTACTTC.

The genes are TRBV19 and TRBJ1-5; unclear D gene. V was cut by 3 bases and J by 5 bases, with 11 bases left in between. The CDR3 spans 14 residues. Germline CDR1 reads LNHDA; CDR2 reads SQIVND (reference sequence). CDR3 in DNA: TGTGCCAGTAGTATGGTGGGAGGTGATCAGCCCCAGCATTTT. Translated: CASSMVGGDQPQHF.

The J gene is TRBJ1-2, the V gene TRBV4-1; perhaps TRBD1 as D (6 bases). The CDR3 runs to 14 residues. CDR1 MGHRA and CDR2 YSYEKL come from the germline V gene. V was pared by 0 bases and J by 3 bases, with 8 bases between. CDR3 loop: CASSQDPGDYGYTF. CDR3 sequence (DNA): TGCGCCAGCAGCCAAGATCCAGGGGACTATGGCTACACCTTC.

The chain has TRBV5-4 and TRBJ2-3, with 15 bases lining up with TRBD2. Germline-derived CDR1 and CDR2 are SGHNT and YYREEE (reference sequence). Trimming cost V 3 bases and J 0 bases; bases outside gene matches: 8. The CDR3 contains 19 residues. The CDR3 coding sequence is TGTGCCAGCAGCTCAGGGACTAGCGGGGGGCCCCATAGCACAGATACGCAGTATTTT. Encoded protein: CASSSGTSGGPHSTDTQYF.

This rearrangement joins TRBV2 to TRBJ1-6, with TRBD1 matching 7 bases. The CDR3 extends over 13 amino acids. The V gene end was trimmed by 10 bases and the J gene end by 5 bases; junction bases not matched to a gene: 5. Germline V CDR1 and CDR2: SNHLY, FYNNEI. CDR3 sequence reads: CATRDSDNSPLHF. The DNA for the CDR3 is TGTGCCACCCGGGACAGCGATAATTCACCCCTCCACTTT.

The chain is built from TRBV5-4 and TRBJ2-4; 8 bases align to TRBD1. The germline gives CDR1 SGHNT, CDR2 YYREEE (reference sequence). The CDR3 consists of 16 residues. The V gene end was trimmed by 4 bases and the J gene end by 2 bases; junction bases not matched to a gene: 8. The CDR3: CASSHARTGSKNIQYF. The CDR3 bases are TGTGCCAGCAGCCACGCAAGGACAGGGTCCAAAAACATTCAGTACTTC.

The rearrangement uses TRBV28 and TRBJ1-4; TRBD1 aligns across 11 bases. Germline values: CDR1 MDHEN, CDR2 SYDVKM. The CDR3 runs to 19 residues. V lost 5 bases to trimming and J lost 3 bases; unmatched junction nucleotides: 14. DNA for the CDR3: TGTGCCAGCAGTGCCCCTCGGGACAGGGGGTTGAGGTCTAATGAAAAACTGTTTTTT. Translation gives CASSAPRDRGLRSNEKLFF.

As concerns this clone: At one end, the junction sequence differs from germline, possibly due to a read error. This sequence joins TRBV2 and TRBJ1-1; 7 bases line up with TRBD1. CDR3 size: 15 residues. Germline CDR1 is SNHLY and CDR2 is FYNNEI. DNA of the CDR3: TGTGCCAGCAGTTCACAGGGGTTTTGGGGCGGCCATCGGAACTTT. Protein sequence: CASSSQGFWGGHRNF.

The chain uses TRBV7-9 and TRBJ2-7; D perhaps matches TRBD1 (5 bases). There are 13 residues in the CDR3. V gave up 5 bases and J gave up 3 bases, with 11 bases separating them. Germline V gene sequence: CDR1 SEHNR, CDR2 FQNEAQ (reference sequence). Here the CDR3 DNA reads TGTGCCAGCAGCAAGGGGTCCTTCTACGAGCAGTACTTC. Translating it yields CASSKGSFYEQYF.

The V call is TRBV11-2, the J call TRBJ1-2; 8 bases are a match to TRBD1. The CDR3 has 13 amino acids. V lost 2 bases and J lost 8; bases outside the gene matches: 4. Germline-derived CDR1 and CDR2 are SGHAT and FQNNGV. CDR3 sequence reads: CASSLNRQGGYTF. CDR3 coding DNA: TGTGCCAGCAGCTTAAACCGACAGGGGGGCTACACCTTC. Using reference TRBV11-2 and TRBJ1-2 for the parts outside the CDR3, the full variable domain is EAGVAQSPRYKIIEKRQSVAFWCNPISGHATLYWYQQILGQGPKLLIQFQNNGVVDDSQLPKDRFSAERLKGVDSTLKIQPAKLEDSAVYLCASSLNRQGGYTFGSGTRLTVV.

Of note for this clone: Other DNA sequences in the same sample also yield this CDR3. This sequence joins TRBV2 and TRBJ2-7, with TRBD1 matching 8 bases. The germline V gene has CDR1 SNHLY and CDR2 FYNNEI. With 6 bases clipped from V and 1 base from J, the junction kept 2 bases outside the gene matches. The CDR3 sequence is 13 residues long. In DNA, the CDR3 is TGTGCCAGCAGGACAGGGGTTTCCTACGAGCAGTACTTC. Translated, it gives CASRTGVSYEQYF. The full variable domain, in which reference TRBV2 and TRBJ2-7 provide the parts outside the CDR3, is EPEVTQTPSHQVTQMGQEVILRCVPISNHLYFYWYRQILGQKVEFLVSFYNNEISEKSEIFDDQFSVERPDGSNFTLKIRSTKLEDSAMYFCASRTGVSYEQYFGPGTRLTVT.

CDR3: CASSVVGSGVSPLHF. CDR3 nucleotides: TGTGCCAGCAGCGTAGTGGGGTCAGGGGTGTCACCCCTCCACTTT. The J gene is TRBJ1-6, the V gene TRBV9, with D possibly being TRBD1 (6 bases). CDR1 and CDR2 from the germline V gene are SGDLS and YYNGEE. Trimming cost V 0 bases and J 10 bases, with 14 bases left between them. CDR3 length equals 15 residues.

A single count supports this clone. The V and J genes are TRBV14 and TRBJ1-6, with D possibly matching TRBD1 (5 bases). V was shortened by 3 bases and J by 6 bases, with 12 bases between the two germline ends. Germline CDR1 and CDR2: SGHDN and FVKESK. The CDR3 length is 15 residues. The CDR3 coding sequence is TGTGCCAGCAGCCACTGGGGGAGGTCTAATTCACCCCTCCACTTT. This encodes CASSHWGRSNSPLHF.

The V and J genes are TRBV6-5 and TRBJ1-6, with D perhaps TRBD1 (5 bases). The CDR3 covers 14 residues. From germline, CDR1 is MNHEY and CDR2 SVGAGI. Trimming took off 10 bases at V and 7 bases at J, with 17 bases between the two ends. CDR3 residues: CATLAWGVNSPLHF. In DNA form, the CDR3 reads TGTGCCACCCTGGCGTGGGGGGTAAATTCACCCCTCCACTTT.

The CDR3 region is CASSAGYEQYF. The CDR3 DNA reads as TGTGCCAGCAGTGCGGGCTACGAGCAGTACTTC. The chain has TRBV12-3 or TRBV12-4 and TRBJ2-7; a weak D match, TRBD2 (5 bases). The V gene lost 5 bases and the J gene lost 3 bases, with 5 bases spanning the gap. The CDR3 spans 11 residues.

The V call is TRBV6-5, the J call TRBJ1-4; D gene uncertain. V lost 7 bases and J lost 5, with 11 bases in between. CDR3 size: 13 residues. Germline V lookup: CDR1 MNHEY, CDR2 SVGAGI. CDR3 sequence: CASTRVTNEKLFF. DNA of the CDR3: TGTGCCAGCACTCGTGTAACAAATGAAAAACTGTTTTTT.

The chain joins TRBV5-6 to TRBJ2-2, with 7 bases aligning to TRBD2. Germline CDR1 and CDR2: SGHDT and YYEEEE. This CDR3 has 18 residues. V shed 4 bases, J shed 0 bases, and the junction held 12 bases outside the gene matches. The CDR3 reads CASSHEGWRGTNTGELFF. CDR3 DNA: TGTGCCAGCAGCCATGAGGGGTGGCGGGGGACGAACACCGGGGAGCTGTTTTTT.

This clone occurred once. V is TRBV11-2 and J is TRBJ2-5, with 10 bases that match TRBD2. CDR1 is SGHAT, CDR2 FQNNGV, per germline. The CDR3 consists of 14 residues. With 5 bases clipped from V and 5 bases from J, the junction kept 5 bases outside the gene matches. For the CDR3, the DNA is TGTGCCAGCAGCCCGGGACTAGCGAGGGAGACCCAGTACTTC. Its translation is CASSPGLARETQYF.

V gene TRBV7-9 combines with J gene TRBJ2-7; 7 bases are a match to TRBD1. Germline V gene data show CDR1 as SEHNR and CDR2 as FQNEAQ (reference sequence). This CDR3 region has 13 residues. V was clipped by 5 bases and J by 5 bases; unmatched bases: 6. CDR3 region: CASSRGQGHEQYF. The CDR3 DNA reads TGTGCCAGCAGCAGGGGGCAGGGCCACGAGCAGTACTTC. Using reference TRBV7-9 and TRBJ2-7 for the parts outside the CDR3, the full variable domain is DTGVSQNPRHKITKRGQNVTFRCDPISEHNRLYWYRQTLGQGPEFLTYFQNEAQLEKSRLLSDRFSAERPKGSFSTLEIQRTEQGDSAMYLCASSRGQGHEQYFGPGTRLTVT.

This clone appeared once. The rearrangement links TRBV7-8 to TRBJ2-7; D unclear. Deletions cut 5 bases from V and 2 bases from J, with 13 bases between. Germline loops: CDR1 SGHVS, CDR2 FQNEAQ. CDR3 size: 14 residues. The CDR3 DNA follows: TGTGCCAGCAGCCGAAATACAGCTACCTACGAGCAGTACTTC. Translated, it gives CASSRNTATYEQYF.

This clone showed up just a few times. V gene TRBV19 combines with J gene TRBJ2-2, with TRBD1 matching 11 bases. The CDR3 loop spans 15 amino acids. With 4 bases clipped from V and 3 bases from J, the junction kept 1 base outside the gene matches. Germline CDR1 and CDR2: LNHDA and SQIVND (reference sequence). The CDR3 nucleotides read TGTGCCAGTAGTAGGACAGGGGGCGACACCGGGGAGCTGTTTTTT. This gives the protein CASSRTGGDTGELFF. Full variable domain (rest looked up from reference TRBV19 and TRBJ2-2): DGGITQSPKYLFRKEGQNVTLSCEQNLNHDAMYWYRQDPGQGLRLIYYSQIVNDFQKGDIAEGYSVSREKKESFPLTVTSAQKNPTAFYLCASSRTGGDTGELFFGEGSRLTVL.